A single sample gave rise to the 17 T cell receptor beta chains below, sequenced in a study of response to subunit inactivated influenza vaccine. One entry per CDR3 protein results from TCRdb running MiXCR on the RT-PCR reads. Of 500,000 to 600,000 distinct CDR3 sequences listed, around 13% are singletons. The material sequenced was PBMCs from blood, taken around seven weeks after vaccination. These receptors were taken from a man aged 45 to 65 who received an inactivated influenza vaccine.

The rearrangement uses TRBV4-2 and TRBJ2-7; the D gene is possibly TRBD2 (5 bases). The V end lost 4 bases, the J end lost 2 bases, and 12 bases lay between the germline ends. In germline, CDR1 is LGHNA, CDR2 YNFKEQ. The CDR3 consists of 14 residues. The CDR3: CASSLGLLPYEQYF. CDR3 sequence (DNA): TGTGCCAGCAGCCTCGGACTCCTCCCCTACGAGCAGTACTTC.

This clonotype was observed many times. CDR3 residues: CASSSASFPGYTF. In DNA, the CDR3 is TGTGCCAGCAGCTCCGCCAGTTTTCCTGGCTACACCTTC. The V gene is TRBV9, the J gene TRBJ1-2; no firm D call. V was shortened by 4 bases and J by 7 bases, with 14 bases between the two germline ends. Germline V CDR1 and CDR2: SGDLS, YYNGEE. The CDR3 contains 13 residues.

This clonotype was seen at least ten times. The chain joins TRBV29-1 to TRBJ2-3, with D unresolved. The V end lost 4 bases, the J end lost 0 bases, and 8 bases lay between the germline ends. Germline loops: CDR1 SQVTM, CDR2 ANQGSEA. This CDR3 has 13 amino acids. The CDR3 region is CSVATGSTDTQYF. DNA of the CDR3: TGCAGCGTTGCGACTGGGAGCACAGATACGCAGTATTTT.

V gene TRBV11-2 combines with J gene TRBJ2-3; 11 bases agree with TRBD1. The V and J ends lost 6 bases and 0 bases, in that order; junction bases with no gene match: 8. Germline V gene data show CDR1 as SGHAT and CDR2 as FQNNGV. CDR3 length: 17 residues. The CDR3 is CASRSGWDRGSTDTQYF. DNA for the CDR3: TGTGCCAGCAGATCTGGTTGGGACAGGGGGAGCACAGATACGCAGTATTTT.

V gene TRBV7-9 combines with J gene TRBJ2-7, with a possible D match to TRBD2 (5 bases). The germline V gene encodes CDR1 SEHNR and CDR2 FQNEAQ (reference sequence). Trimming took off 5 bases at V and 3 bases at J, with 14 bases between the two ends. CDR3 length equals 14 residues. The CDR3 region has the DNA TGTGCCAGCAGCGATGGGAGAGGAGGCTACGAGCAGTACTTC. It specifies CASSDGRGGYEQYF.

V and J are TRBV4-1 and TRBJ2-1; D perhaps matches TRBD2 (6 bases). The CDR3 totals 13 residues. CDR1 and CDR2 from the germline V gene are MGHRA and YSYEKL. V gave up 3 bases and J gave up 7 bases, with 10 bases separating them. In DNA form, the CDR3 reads TGCGCCAGCAGCCACGGGACTGAGAATGAGCAGTTCTTC. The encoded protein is CASSHGTENEQFF.

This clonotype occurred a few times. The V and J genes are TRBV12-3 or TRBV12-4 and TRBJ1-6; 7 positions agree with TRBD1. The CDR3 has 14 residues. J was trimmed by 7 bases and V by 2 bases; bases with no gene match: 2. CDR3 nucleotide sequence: TGTGCCAGCAGTTTACAGGGGGAAAATTCACCCCTCCACTTT. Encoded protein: CASSLQGENSPLHF.

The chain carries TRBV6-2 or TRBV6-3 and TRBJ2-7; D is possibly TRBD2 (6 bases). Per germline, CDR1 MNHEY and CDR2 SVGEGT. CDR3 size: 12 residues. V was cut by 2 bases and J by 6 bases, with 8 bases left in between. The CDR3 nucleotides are TGTGCCAGCAGTTACGGAGGGGTCGAGCAGTACTTC. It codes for CASSYGGVEQYF.

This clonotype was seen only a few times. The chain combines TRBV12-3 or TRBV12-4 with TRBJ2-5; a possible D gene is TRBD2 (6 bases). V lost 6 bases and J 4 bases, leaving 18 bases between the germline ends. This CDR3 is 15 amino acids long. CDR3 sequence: CASRRTSGPRETQYF. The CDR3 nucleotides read TGTGCCAGCAGACGCACCAGCGGGCCCCGAGAGACCCAGTACTTC.

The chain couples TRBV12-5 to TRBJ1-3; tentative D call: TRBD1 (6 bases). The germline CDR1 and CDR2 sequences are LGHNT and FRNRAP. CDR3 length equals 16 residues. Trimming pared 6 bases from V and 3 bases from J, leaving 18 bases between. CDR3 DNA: TGTGCTAGTGGCCCAAAACAGGGCATCCTTGGAAACACCATATATTTT. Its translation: CASGPKQGILGNTIYF.

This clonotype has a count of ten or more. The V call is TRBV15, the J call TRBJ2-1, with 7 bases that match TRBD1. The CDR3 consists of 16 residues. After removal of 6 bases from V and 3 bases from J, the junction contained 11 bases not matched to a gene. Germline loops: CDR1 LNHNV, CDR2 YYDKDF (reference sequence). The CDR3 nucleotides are TGTGCCACCAGTAACCCCCGGACAGGCATCTACAATGAGCAGTTCTTC. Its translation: CATSNPRTGIYNEQFF.

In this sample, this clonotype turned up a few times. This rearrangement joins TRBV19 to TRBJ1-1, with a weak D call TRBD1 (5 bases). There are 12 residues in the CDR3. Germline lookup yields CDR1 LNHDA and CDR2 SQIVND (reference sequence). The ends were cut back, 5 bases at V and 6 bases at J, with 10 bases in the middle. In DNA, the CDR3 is TGTGCCAGTAGTGGACAAATACCTGAAGCTTTCTTT. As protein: CASSGQIPEAFF. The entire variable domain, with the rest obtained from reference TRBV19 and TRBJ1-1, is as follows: DGGITQSPKYLFRKEGQNVTLSCEQNLNHDAMYWYRQDPGQGLRLIYYSQIVNDFQKGDIAEGYSVSREKKESFPLTVTSAQKNPTAFYLCASSGQIPEAFFGQGTRLTVV.

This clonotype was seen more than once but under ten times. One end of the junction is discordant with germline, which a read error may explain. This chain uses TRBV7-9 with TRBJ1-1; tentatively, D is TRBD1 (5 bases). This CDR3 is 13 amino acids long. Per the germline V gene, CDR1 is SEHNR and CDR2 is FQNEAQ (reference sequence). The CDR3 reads CASSLTRGAEAFF. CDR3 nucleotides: TGTGCCAGCAGCCTTACGCGGGGCGCTGAAGCCTTCTTT.

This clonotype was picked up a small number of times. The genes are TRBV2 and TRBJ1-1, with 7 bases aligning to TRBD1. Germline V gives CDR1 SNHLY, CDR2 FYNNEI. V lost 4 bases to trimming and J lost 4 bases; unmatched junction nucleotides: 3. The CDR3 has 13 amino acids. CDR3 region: CASSGAGGTEAFF. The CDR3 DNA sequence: TGTGCCAGCAGTGGGGCAGGGGGCACTGAAGCTTTCTTT. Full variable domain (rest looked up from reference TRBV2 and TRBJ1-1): EPEVTQTPSHQVTQMGQEVILRCVPISNHLYFYWYRQILGQKVEFLVSFYNNEISEKSEIFDDQFSVERPDGSNFTLKIRSTKLEDSAMYFCASSGAGGTEAFFGQGTRLTVV.

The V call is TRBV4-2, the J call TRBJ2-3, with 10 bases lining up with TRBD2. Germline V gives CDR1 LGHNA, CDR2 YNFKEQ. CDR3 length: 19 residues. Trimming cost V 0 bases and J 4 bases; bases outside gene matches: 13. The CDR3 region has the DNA TGTGCCAGCAGCCAAGAGCGCACCGTCGGACTAGCGGCCGCAGATACGCAGTATTTT. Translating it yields CASSQERTVGLAAADTQYF.

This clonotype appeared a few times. The CDR3 is CASSHNNAGGPLGETQYF. DNA for the CDR3: TGTGCCAGCAGCCATAACAACGCGGGAGGGCCGCTTGGCGAGACCCAGTACTTC. This chain links TRBV4-2 with TRBJ2-5; 9 bases are shared with TRBD2. The CDR3 is 18 residues long. With 3 bases clipped from V and 5 bases from J, the junction kept 16 bases outside the gene matches. From germline, CDR1 is LGHNA and CDR2 YNFKEQ.

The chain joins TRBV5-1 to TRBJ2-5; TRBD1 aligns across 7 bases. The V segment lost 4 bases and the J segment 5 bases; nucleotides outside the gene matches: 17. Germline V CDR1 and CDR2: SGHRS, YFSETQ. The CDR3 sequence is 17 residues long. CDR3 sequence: CASSAVTGTAQRETQYF. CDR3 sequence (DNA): TGCGCCAGCAGCGCGGTAACCGGGACAGCTCAAAGGGAGACCCAGTACTTC.